These 26 T cell receptor beta chains came from one sample sequenced in a study of CD8+ T cells in alopecia areata. The sequencing template was cDNA reverse transcribed from extracted RNA. Only in-frame clones appear in the TCRdb table, and some are missing; sequencing was by immunoSEQ multiplex PCR. The table includes some 170,000 clones, 50% to 60% detected once. The sample in question was CD4+ T cells sorted from blood, obtained at week 0. The receptors were sampled from a human donor with alopecia areata.

The chain joins TRBV30 to TRBJ2-7; D is ambiguous. The germline V and J ends were trimmed by 0 bases and 1 base, with 7 bases remaining between them. The germline V gene encodes CDR1 GTSNPN and CDR2 SVGIG (reference sequence). The CDR3 runs 13 residues. The CDR3 sequence: CAWSVLGSYEQYF. The CDR3 coding sequence is TGTGCCTGGAGTGTACTTGGTTCCTACGAGCAGTACTTC.

The chain employs TRBV7-2 and TRBJ2-7; possibly TRBD1 for D (5 bases). The CDR3 has 15 amino acids. Germline CDR1 SGHTA, CDR2 FQGNSA. V lost 1 base to trimming and J lost 3 bases, with 13 bases between them. The CDR3 DNA follows: TGTGCCAGCAGCTTAGGAGCAGGGAACCTCTACGAGCAGTACTTC. Protein product: CASSLGAGNLYEQYF.

CDR3 loop: CASSFRRGPSYNEQFF. The CDR3 DNA sequence: TGTGCCAGCAGCTTTCGAAGGGGGCCCTCCTACAATGAGCAGTTCTTC. This chain links TRBV7-8 with TRBJ2-1; 7 bases are a match to TRBD1. The CDR3 contains 16 residues. V dropped 3 bases and J dropped 0; count of bases not matched to a gene: 5. Germline V gene lookup returns CDR1 SGHVS and CDR2 FQNEAQ. Full variable domain (rest looked up from reference TRBV7-8 and TRBJ2-1): GAGVSQSPRYKVAKRGQDVALRCDPISGHVSLFWYQQALGQGPEFLTYFQNEAQLDKSGLPSDRFFAERPEGSVSTLKIQRTQQEDSAVYLCASSFRRGPSYNEQFFGPGTRLTVL.

The V gene is TRBV19, the J gene TRBJ1-5; 9 bases are a match to TRBD1. The CDR3 length is 13 residues. CDR1 is LNHDA, CDR2 SQIVND, per germline (reference sequence). J was trimmed by 4 bases and V by 9 bases; bases with no gene match: 4. In DNA form, the CDR3 reads TGTGCCAGCGCCGGGACAGGGAATCAGCCCCAGCATTTT. It translates to CASAGTGNQPQHF.

This clone was found once. V usage is TRBV30 and J usage is TRBJ1-4; unclear D gene. This CDR3 comprises 12 residues. Trimming cost V 2 bases and J 5 bases, with 6 bases left between them. The germline CDR1 and CDR2 sequences are GTSNPN and SVGIG (reference sequence). The CDR3: CAWSRHNEKLFF. CDR3 in DNA: TGTGCCTGGAGTAGGCACAATGAAAAACTGTTTTTT.

The chain has TRBV29-1 and TRBJ1-2; D gene uncertain. The CDR3 consists of 10 residues. Germline CDR1 reads SQVTM; CDR2 reads ANQGSEA. Trimming left V 3 bases short and J 8 bases short, with 7 bases between. The DNA of the CDR3 is TGCAGCGTTGATGAAGGAGGCTACACCTTC. Translated, it gives CSVDEGGYTF. The full variable domain, rest sourced from reference TRBV29-1 and TRBJ1-2, is SAVISQKPSRDICQRGTSLTIQCQVDSQVTMMFWYRQQPGQSLTLIATANQGSEATYESGFVIDKFPISRPNLTFSTLTVSNMSPEDSSIYLCSVDEGGYTFGSGTRLTVV.

This chain uses TRBV19 with TRBJ1-2; D possibly corresponds to TRBD1 (6 bases). Germline CDR1 LNHDA, CDR2 SQIVND (reference sequence). The V gene lost 3 bases and the J gene lost 8 bases, with 16 bases spanning the gap. The CDR3 is 14 amino acids. The CDR3 region is CASSILGTPYGYTF. CDR3 bases: TGTGCCAGTAGTATCTTGGGGACACCATACGGCTACACCTTC.

The chain employs TRBV30 and TRBJ1-5; no clear D. The CDR3 runs 14 residues. CDR1 GTSNPN and CDR2 SVGIG come from the germline V gene (reference sequence). V lost 1 base and J 4 bases, leaving 11 bases between the germline ends. The CDR3 reads CAWSGTPWNQPQHF. CDR3 DNA: TGTGCCTGGAGTGGGACCCCCTGGAATCAGCCCCAGCATTTT.

V usage is TRBV10-2 and J usage is TRBJ2-5; D not resolved. The length of the CDR3 is 13 residues. Germline V gene sequence: CDR1 WSHSY, CDR2 SAAADI. The ends were cut back, 2 bases at V and 7 bases at J, with 11 bases in the middle. CDR3: CASSESTPGTQYF. In nucleotides, the CDR3 is TGCGCCAGCAGTGAGAGTACCCCGGGGACCCAGTACTTC.

The gene calls are TRBV10-3 and TRBJ2-2; D is unclear. Trimming removed 3 bases from V and 5 bases from J, with 7 bases in between. In germline, CDR1 is ENHRY, CDR2 SYGVKD. The CDR3 runs 13 residues. The CDR3 DNA sequence: TGTGCCATCAGTGAACAACAGACCGGGGAGCTGTTTTTT. Its translation: CAISEQQTGELFF.

The chain carries TRBV29-1 and TRBJ2-1; D not resolved. CDR3 length equals 12 residues. V lost 4 bases, J lost 3 bases, and 7 bases lay in between. The germline V gene encodes CDR1 SQVTM and CDR2 ANQGSEA. DNA for the CDR3: TGCAGCGTTGCCGCAGGCTACAATGAGCAGTTCTTC. Protein product: CSVAAGYNEQFF.

Only one count was recorded for this clone. V and J are TRBV7-9 and TRBJ1-1, with 9 bases that match TRBD1. This CDR3 region has 15 residues. V lost 6 bases, J lost 1 base, and 6 bases stayed unmatched. Germline V CDR1 and CDR2: SEHNR, FQNEAQ (reference sequence). The DNA for the CDR3 is TGTGCCAGCAGACGCGGGACAGGGCAGAACACTGAAGCTTTCTTT. Its protein product is CASRRGTGQNTEAFF.

This clone was observed a single time. The CDR3 spells CASTKGHTYNEQFF. DNA of the CDR3: TGTGCCAGCACCAAGGGACATACCTACAATGAGCAGTTCTTC. V usage is TRBV6-5 and J usage is TRBJ2-1; D possibly corresponds to TRBD1 (6 bases). Per the germline V gene, CDR1 is MNHEY and CDR2 is SVGAGI. Trimming stripped 7 bases from V and 2 bases from J, with 12 bases between. This CDR3 contains 14 residues.

The J gene is TRBJ2-7, the V gene TRBV18; TRBD1 is a possible D gene (6 bases). Germline V gives CDR1 KGHSH, CDR2 LQKENI. The CDR3 runs 13 residues. V was pared by 5 bases and J by 5 bases, with 13 bases between. The CDR3 DNA sequence: TGTGCCAGCTCAGTCCGGGACAACCACGAGCAGTACTTC. Its translation: CASSVRDNHEQYF.

This clone was seen only a few times. The V gene is TRBV7-8, the J gene TRBJ1-2; D is undetermined. Germline V CDR1 and CDR2: SGHVS, FQNEAQ. This CDR3 has 13 residues. Trimming removed 5 bases from V and 5 bases from J, with 12 bases in between. CDR3 DNA sequence: TGTGCCAGCAGCCTAGGCCAGAGGTATGGCTACACCTTC. Encoded protein: CASSLGQRYGYTF.

The J gene is TRBJ2-7, the V gene TRBV6-1, with 10 bases identical to TRBD1. Per the germline V gene, CDR1 is MNHNS and CDR2 is SASEGT. The CDR3 is 16 amino acids. V lost 4 bases, J lost 0 bases, and 6 bases stayed unmatched. The CDR3: CASSGRGQGSSYEQYF. The CDR3 nucleotides are TGTGCCAGCAGTGGAAGGGGACAGGGGAGCTCCTACGAGCAGTACTTC.

The chain links TRBV29-1 to TRBJ2-3; 8 nucleotides align to TRBD2. The CDR3 has 15 residues. V shed 1 base and J 6 bases; nucleotides not matched to a gene: 9. Germline CDR1 is SQVTM and CDR2 is ANQGSEA. CDR3 region: CSVEVPRGGQDTQYF. The CDR3 DNA reads as TGCAGCGTTGAAGTACCACGGGGGGGCCAGGATACGCAGTATTTT.

The sample holds a few counts of this clone. Other nucleotide sequences in the sample specify the same CDR3. The CDR3, as DNA: TGCAGCGTAGCTGGACAGGGTGGAGAGACCCAGTACTTC. Its translation: CSVAGQGGETQYF. The rearrangement joins TRBV29-1 to TRBJ2-5, with 8 bases aligning to TRBD1. Germline assignment: CDR1 SQVTM and CDR2 ANQGSEA. After removal of 6 bases from V and 4 bases from J, the junction contained 7 bases not matched to a gene. CDR3 length equals 13 residues.

The chain combines TRBV18 with TRBJ1-1; TRBD1 is a possible D gene (6 bases). This CDR3 is built from 14 residues. Germline V gene data show CDR1 as KGHSH and CDR2 as LQKENI. The germline V and J ends were trimmed by 4 bases and 1 base, with 10 bases remaining between them. CDR3 bases: TGTGCCAGCTCACTAATACAGGGGAACACTGAAGCTTTCTTT. This codes for CASSLIQGNTEAFF.

This clone was observed once. This rearrangement joins TRBV29-1 to TRBJ1-4, with D unresolved. The CDR3 runs 14 residues. Germline V lookup: CDR1 SQVTM, CDR2 ANQGSEA. Trimming pared 8 bases from V and 8 bases from J, leaving 21 bases between. The CDR3 loop is CSISRASGGEKLFF. In DNA form, the CDR3 reads TGCAGCATATCCCGGGCCTCAGGAGGGGAAAAACTGTTTTTT.

The genes are TRBV2 and TRBJ2-5; TRBD1 agrees at 10 bases. This CDR3 spans 14 amino acids. The junction had 3 bases not matched to a gene; V was cut back by 6 bases and J by 2 bases. Germline V lookup: CDR1 SNHLY, CDR2 FYNNEI. The CDR3 bases are TGTGCCAGCAGCCGGACAGGGGGGCAAGAGACCCAGTACTTC. This encodes CASSRTGGQETQYF.

The chain links TRBV13 to TRBJ1-1, with a tentative D call TRBD1 (5 bases). This CDR3 has 16 amino acids. The V end lost 5 bases, the J end lost 4 bases, and 20 bases lay between the germline ends. CDR1 and CDR2 (germline): PRHDT, FYEKMQ (reference sequence). As DNA, the CDR3 is TGTGCCAGCAGCCATTCGGTCCAGGGTGTGGGCACTGAAGCTTTCTTT. Its translation: CASSHSVQGVGTEAFF.

This clone was seen a few times. J is TRBJ1-2 and V is TRBV6-6; perhaps TRBD1 as D (6 bases). Germline V gene data show CDR1 as MNHNY and CDR2 as SVGAGI (reference sequence). Trimming cost V 4 bases and J 8 bases, with 14 bases left between them. This CDR3 region has 13 residues. CDR3 coding DNA: TGTGCCAGCAGTTCGACAGGCGGTGAGGGCTACACCTTC. Its protein is CASSSTGGEGYTF.

The chain recombines TRBV29-1 with TRBJ2-7, with 12 bases lining up with TRBD1. J was trimmed by 7 bases and V by 5 bases; bases with no gene match: 9. The germline V gene encodes CDR1 SQVTM and CDR2 ANQGSEA. CDR3 size: 14 residues. The CDR3 nucleotides read TGCAGCGTTTTACCGGGACAGGGGGCAGGGGAGCAGTACTTC. Encoded protein: CSVLPGQGAGEQYF.

In its sample, this clone was seen a few times. The chain has TRBV4-2 and TRBJ1-2, with 7 nucleotides matching TRBD1. This CDR3 region has 15 residues. CDR1 and CDR2 (germline): LGHNA, YNFKEQ. Trimming removed 0 bases from V and 4 bases from J; junction bases left unmatched: 5. The CDR3 protein is CASSQDQGVAYGYTF. In nucleotides, the CDR3 is TGTGCCAGCAGCCAAGATCAGGGGGTCGCCTATGGCTACACCTTC.

The V and J genes are TRBV30 and TRBJ2-7; 8 bases agree with TRBD1. Per the germline V gene, CDR1 is GTSNPN and CDR2 is SVGIG (reference sequence). The CDR3 spans 14 residues. Unmatched junction bases numbered 6, after V lost 3 bases and J lost 2 bases. CDR3 coding DNA: TGTGCCTGGAGCCAGACAGGGGCGACCTACGAGCAGTACTTC. Its protein product is CAWSQTGATYEQYF.